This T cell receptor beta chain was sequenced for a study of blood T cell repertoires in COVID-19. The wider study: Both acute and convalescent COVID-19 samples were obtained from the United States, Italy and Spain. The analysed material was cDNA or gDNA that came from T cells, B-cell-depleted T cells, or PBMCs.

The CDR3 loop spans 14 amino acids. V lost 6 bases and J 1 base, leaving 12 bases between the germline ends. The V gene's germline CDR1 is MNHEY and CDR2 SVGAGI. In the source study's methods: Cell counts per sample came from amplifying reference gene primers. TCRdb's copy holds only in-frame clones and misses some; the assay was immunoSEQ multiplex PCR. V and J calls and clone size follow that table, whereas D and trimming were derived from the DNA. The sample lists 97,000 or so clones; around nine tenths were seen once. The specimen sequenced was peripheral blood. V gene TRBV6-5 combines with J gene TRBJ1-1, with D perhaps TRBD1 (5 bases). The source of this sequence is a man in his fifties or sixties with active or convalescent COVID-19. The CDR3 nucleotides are TGTGCCAGCAGCACCAGGGAGGGGAACACTGAAGCTTTCTTT. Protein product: CASSTREGNTEAFF.